This passage covers 15 T cell receptor beta chains from one sample sequenced in a study of control samples from healthy donors and cancer patients. Some clones are missing from TCRdb's copy, which holds only in-frame ones; the method was immunoSEQ multiplex PCR. This sample has some 94,000 clones; around 86% occur once, and the top ten carry around 1.3%. The source material was blood. The receptors originated from a woman aged 50 to 65 in good health.

The chain uses TRBV2 and TRBJ1-6, with D unclear. From germline, CDR1 is SNHLY and CDR2 FYNNEI. Trimming cost V 2 bases and J 7 bases, with 18 bases left between them. This CDR3 spans 17 amino acids. The CDR3 loop reads CASSEFVQTLGNSPLHF. The CDR3 DNA follows: TGTGCCAGCAGTGAATTTGTACAGACTTTAGGGAATTCACCCCTCCACTTT.

The V and J genes are TRBV7-9 and TRBJ1-1, with TRBD1 identical over 7 bases. CDR1 SEHNR and CDR2 FQNEAQ come from the germline V gene (reference sequence). The CDR3 runs to 16 residues. Unmatched junction bases numbered 12, after V lost 5 bases and J lost 3 bases. The CDR3, as DNA: TGTGCCAGCAGCGTAACTACAGGGGTCGGATACACTGAAGCTTTCTTT. Protein: CASSVTTGVGYTEAFF.

This chain links TRBV7-9 with TRBJ2-2, with 9 bases aligning to TRBD1. The CDR3 runs 16 residues. Trimming at V came to 4 bases and at J to 0 bases, leaving 3 bases not matched to a gene. The V gene's germline CDR1 is SEHNR and CDR2 FQNEAQ (reference sequence). In DNA, the CDR3 is TGTGCCAGCAGCTCACGGACAGGGGCGAACACCGGGGAGCTGTTTTTT. Its translation: CASSSRTGANTGELFF. Looking up the rest from reference TRBV7-9 and TRBJ2-2 gives the full variable domain: DTGVSQNPRHKITKRGQNVTFRCDPISEHNRLYWYRQTLGQGPEFLTYFQNEAQLEKSRLLSDRFSAERPKGSFSTLEIQRTEQGDSAMYLCASSSRTGANTGELFFGEGSRLTVL.

This clone was detected a few times. J is TRBJ1-3 and V is TRBV12-5; the match to TRBD1 covers 7 bases. The germline gives CDR1 LGHNT, CDR2 FRNRAP. This CDR3 comprises 14 residues. With V trimmed by 6 bases and J by 1 base, 3 bases remained unmatched. The CDR3 DNA follows: TGTGCTAGTGGCCAGGGGGAGTCTGGAAACACCATATATTTT. Protein product: CASGQGESGNTIYF.

The CDR3 loop reads CATSRDKGSGYTF. The CDR3 DNA reads as TGTGCCACCAGCAGAGATAAGGGGTCTGGCTACACCTTC. The genes are TRBV15 and TRBJ1-2; D perhaps matches TRBD1 (5 bases). The V end lost 0 bases, the J end lost 7 bases, and 9 bases lay between the germline ends. The CDR3 contains 13 residues. Per germline, CDR1 LNHNV and CDR2 YYDKDF (reference sequence). Full variable domain (outside the CDR3, taken from reference TRBV15 and TRBJ1-2): DAMVIQNPRYQVTQFGKPVTLSCSQTLNHNVMYWYQQKSSQAPKLLFHYYDKDFNNEADTPDNFQSRRPNTSFCFLDIRSPGLGDTAMYLCATSRDKGSGYTFGSGTRLTVV.

The rearrangement joins TRBV5-4 to TRBJ2-3; 7 bases agree with TRBD1. Germline V gene sequence: CDR1 SGHNT, CDR2 YYREEE (reference sequence). This CDR3 has 15 residues. Trimming at V came to 2 bases and at J to 4 bases, leaving 7 bases not matched to a gene. The CDR3 DNA reads as TGTGCCAGCAGCTTAGCCAGGGGGAGCGCAGATACGCAGTATTTT. Translation gives CASSLARGSADTQYF.

The chain links TRBV4-1 to TRBJ1-4, with 7 bases aligning to TRBD1. The V segment lost 1 base and the J segment 5 bases; nucleotides outside the gene matches: 7. CDR1 is MGHRA, CDR2 YSYEKL, per germline. The CDR3 contains 16 residues. CDR3 region: CASSQATGTVNEKLFF. CDR3 DNA sequence: TGCGCCAGCAGCCAAGCCACCGGGACAGTCAATGAAAAACTGTTTTTT.

V usage is TRBV6-5 and J usage is TRBJ2-7; D ambiguous. This CDR3 region has 13 residues. Germline V gene sequence: CDR1 MNHEY, CDR2 SVGAGI. Trimming took off 6 bases at V and 1 base at J, with 10 bases between the two ends. The CDR3 nucleotides read TGTGCCAGCAGACCCCTAGGGTCCTACGAGCAGTACTTC. The encoded protein is CASRPLGSYEQYF.

The chain is built from TRBV5-6 and TRBJ2-3; D is undetermined. The CDR3 extends over 17 amino acids. V was clipped by 2 bases and J by 5 bases, with 21 bases between them. Germline values: CDR1 SGHDT, CDR2 YYEEEE. DNA of the CDR3: TGTGCCAGCAGCTTAAGAATCCCTATGCTAGGTATAGATACGCAGTATTTT. Its protein is CASSLRIPMLGIDTQYF.

This chain joins TRBV28 and TRBJ2-7, with 7 nucleotides matching TRBD2. The germline CDR1 and CDR2 sequences are MDHEN and SYDVKM. There are 14 residues in the CDR3. With V trimmed by 2 bases and J by 5 bases, 6 bases remained unmatched. The CDR3 loop is CASSLGRALNEQYF. CDR3 DNA sequence: TGTGCCAGCAGTTTAGGGAGGGCCCTGAACGAGCAGTACTTC.

V gene TRBV11-1 combines with J gene TRBJ2-3, with TRBD1 matching 8 bases. The germline V gene encodes CDR1 SGHAT and CDR2 FQDESV (reference sequence). The CDR3 contains 14 residues. V lost 7 bases to trimming and J lost 1 base; unmatched junction nucleotides: 4. CDR3 protein: CASTLDRGTDTQYF. The CDR3 bases are TGTGCCAGCACCCTGGACAGGGGCACAGATACGCAGTATTTT.

The V call is TRBV28, the J call TRBJ1-6; D call uncertain. CDR3 length: 13 residues. Germline V lookup: CDR1 MDHEN, CDR2 SYDVKM. V lost 1 base and J 6 bases, leaving 4 bases between the germline ends. This CDR3 is CASSLYRNSPLHF. Here the CDR3 DNA reads TGTGCCAGCAGTTTATACCGTAATTCACCCCTCCACTTT.

This chain uses TRBV28 with TRBJ2-2; tentative D call: TRBD1 (6 bases). V was clipped by 7 bases and J by 0 bases, with 15 bases between them. The CDR3 extends over 16 amino acids. CDR1 is MDHEN and CDR2 is SYDVKM in the germline V gene. CDR3 region: CASMAFRTANTGELFF. In DNA form, the CDR3 reads TGTGCCAGCATGGCTTTTCGGACAGCGAACACCGGGGAGCTGTTTTTT.

The chain recombines TRBV4-2 with TRBJ1-1, with a possible D match to TRBD1 (5 bases). The CDR3 is made up of 15 amino acids. Deletions cut 4 bases from V and 4 bases from J, with 16 bases between. Germline CDR1 LGHNA, CDR2 YNFKEQ. CDR3 sequence reads: CASSPFGAAGTEAFF. CDR3 bases: TGTGCCAGCAGCCCTTTCGGGGCGGCGGGCACTGAAGCTTTCTTT.

The chain has TRBV28 and TRBJ2-7, with D possibly being TRBD1 (5 bases). V shed 1 base and J shed 5 bases, with 6 bases lying between them. The CDR3 has 12 amino acids. Per germline, CDR1 MDHEN and CDR2 SYDVKM. CDR3 residues: CASSLLQDEQYF. The CDR3 DNA reads TGTGCCAGCAGTTTATTACAGGACGAGCAGTACTTC.